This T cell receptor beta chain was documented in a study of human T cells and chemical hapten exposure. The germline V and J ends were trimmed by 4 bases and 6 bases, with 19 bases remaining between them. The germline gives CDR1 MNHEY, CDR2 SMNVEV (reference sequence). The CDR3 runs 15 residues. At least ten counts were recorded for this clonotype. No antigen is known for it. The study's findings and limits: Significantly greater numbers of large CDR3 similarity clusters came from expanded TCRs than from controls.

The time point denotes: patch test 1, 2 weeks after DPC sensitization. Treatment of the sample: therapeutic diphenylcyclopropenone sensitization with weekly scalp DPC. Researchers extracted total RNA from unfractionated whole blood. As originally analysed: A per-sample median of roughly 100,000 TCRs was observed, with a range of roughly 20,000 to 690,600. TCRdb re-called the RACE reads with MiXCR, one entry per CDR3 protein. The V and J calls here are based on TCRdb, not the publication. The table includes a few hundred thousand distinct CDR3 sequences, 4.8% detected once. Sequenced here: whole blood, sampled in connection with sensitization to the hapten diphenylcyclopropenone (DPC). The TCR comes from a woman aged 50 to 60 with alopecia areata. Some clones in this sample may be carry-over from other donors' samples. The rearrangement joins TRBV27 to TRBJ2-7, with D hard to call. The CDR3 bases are TGTGCCAGCAGTTCTATGGTAGAGGTCCCGCTCGAGCAGTACTTC. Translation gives CASSSMVEVPLEQYF.